The entry that follows covers one TCR beta chain sequence. The target antigen is unknown. The data originate from a study of T cell repertoires in cytomegalovirus infection. The overall study: Epitope selection comprised recently identified HLA-C-restricted CMV epitopes and well-studied HLA-B-restricted CMV epitopes. CMV infection together with matching HLA type was indicated by public TCR beta signatures. Overall study results and limits: HLA-C-restricted, CMV-specific TCR beta clonotypes were dominant ex vivo. The cumulative frequency of public TCR beta families identified carriers of CMV plus the relevant HLA.

The length of the CDR3 is 15 residues. V was trimmed by 1 base and J by 1 base, leaving 9 bases between them. From germline, CDR1 is WSHSY and CDR2 SAAADI. From the reads, TCRdb called clonotypes with MiXCR, one entry per CDR3 protein. The data show about 900,000 distinct CDR3 sequences, with 25% to 40% seen just once and over 10% held by the top ten. This clonotype was sampled from a human donor in good health (CMV status not recorded). Some clones in this sample may be carry-over from other donors' samples. The sequences come from cultured CD8+ T cells from PBMCs, collected from culture after CMV antigen stimulation. The V call is TRBV10-2, the J call TRBJ2-3; maybe TRBD1 (5 bases). Here the CDR3 DNA reads TGCGCCAGCAGTGAGTTCCAGGGCCGCACAGATACGCAGTATTTT. It encodes CASSEFQGRTDTQYF.